The 18 T cell receptor beta chains in this list originate from one sample, sequenced in a study of regulatory T cells in long-lasting Graves disease. Documented time point: newly diagnosed GD, antithyroid drugs for less than 3 months. PBMC-extracted RNA yielded the TCR library. Both iRepertoire HTBI primers and Arm-PCR of CDR3 regions were used to build the TCR beta libraries. MiXCR was run by TCRdb on the multiplex PCR reads, yielding one entry per CDR3 protein. The sample has about 220,000 distinct CDR3 sequences, approximately 16% seen once; the top ten hold approximately 20%. The specimen comprised peripheral blood mononuclear cells (PBMCs), sampled at new diagnosis, from a patient treated with antithyroid drugs. Every receptor here comes from a female donor with Graves disease.

The table lists this clonotype with many counts. The CDR3 nucleotides are TGTGCCAGCTCAGCAGGGGGCGAGGAAAAACTGTTTTTT. This gives the protein CASSAGGEEKLFF. The chain is built from TRBV18 and TRBJ1-4; 8 bases map to TRBD1. The CDR3 has 13 amino acids. Germline V gene data show CDR1 as KGHSH and CDR2 as LQKENI. The J segment lost 8 bases and the V segment lost 5 bases, leaving 4 bases of the junction unmatched.

At least ten counts were recorded for this clonotype. The chain recombines TRBV6-1 with TRBJ1-1; D is perhaps TRBD1 (5 bases). The germline V gene has CDR1 MNHNS and CDR2 SASEGT. Trimming cost V 9 bases and J 1 base, with 15 bases left between them. The CDR3 has 14 residues. Written as DNA, the CDR3 is TGTGCCAGTAGTAGGGGTTTAGGGAACACTGAAGCTTTCTTT. It yields the protein CASSRGLGNTEAFF.

This clonotype was recorded many times. The chain recombines TRBV30 with TRBJ2-3; tentative D call: TRBD2 (6 bases). Germline CDR1 GTSNPN, CDR2 SVGIG (reference sequence). The CDR3 consists of 14 residues. V lost 6 bases and J lost 6, with 19 bases in between. The CDR3, as DNA: TGTGCCTGCACGAGACTAGGGCGTACTGATACGCAGTATTTT. This encodes CACTRLGRTDTQYF.

The chain couples TRBV2 to TRBJ2-3; 16 bases agree with TRBD2. CDR1 and CDR2 (germline): SNHLY, FYNNEI. V was clipped by 1 base and J by 4 bases; unmatched bases: 8. The CDR3 spans 19 residues. This chain's CDR3 is CASSEDRMGLAGGPDTQYF. Written as DNA, the CDR3 is TGTGCCAGCAGTGAAGACAGAATGGGACTAGCGGGAGGGCCAGATACGCAGTATTTT.

This clonotype showed up many times. The chain uses TRBV30 and TRBJ2-3; D is unclear. The V end lost 7 bases, the J end lost 0 bases, and 14 bases lay between the germline ends. The CDR3 is made up of 14 amino acids. In germline, CDR1 is GTSNPN, CDR2 SVGIG (reference sequence). In DNA form, the CDR3 reads TGTGCCTCGGAGTGGGTCCAGAGCACAGATACGCAGTATTTT. It specifies CASEWVQSTDTQYF.

Details on this clonotype: A read error is likely here: a far larger clone is one base away. CDR3 in DNA: TGCAGTGCTAGAGAGTCTACGGTGGACGAGCAGTTCTTC. This sequence encodes CSARESTVDEQFF. J is TRBJ2-1 and V is TRBV20-1; no firm D call. This CDR3 is built from 13 residues. Germline V CDR1 and CDR2: DFQATT, SNEGSKA (reference sequence). The V gene lost 0 bases and the J gene lost 10 bases, with 13 bases spanning the gap.

This clonotype was counted ten times or more. CDR3 sequence reads: CSARAGTSGREPFEQYF. CDR3 in DNA: TGCAGTGCTAGAGCCGGGACTAGCGGGAGGGAACCTTTCGAGCAGTACTTC. This chain joins TRBV20-1 and TRBJ2-7, with 16 bases identical to TRBD2. Trimming removed 1 base from V and 6 bases from J; junction bases left unmatched: 9. The germline V gene encodes CDR1 DFQATT and CDR2 SNEGSKA (reference sequence). The CDR3 is 17 amino acids.

This clonotype was counted ten times or more. V and J are TRBV12-3 or TRBV12-4 and TRBJ2-7; 8 bases line up with TRBD2. CDR3 length: 14 residues. Unmatched junction bases numbered 3, after V lost 0 bases and J lost 5 bases. CDR3 loop: CASSLASGSNEQYF. CDR3 bases: TGTGCCAGCAGTTTAGCGAGCGGGAGCAACGAGCAGTACTTC.

Ten or more counts support this clonotype. This chain links TRBV20-1 with TRBJ2-7; D is unresolved. Trimming took off 1 base at V and 4 bases at J, with 20 bases between the two ends. Germline loops: CDR1 DFQATT, CDR2 SNEGSKA (reference sequence). There are 16 residues in the CDR3. The CDR3 DNA reads TGCAGTGCTAGAGGTTTGTTTTTGGTCAGTGAATACGAGCAGTACTTC. Amino acid sequence: CSARGLFLVSEYEQYF.

This clonotype was recorded at least ten times. The chain joins TRBV7-8 to TRBJ2-2; D gene ambiguous. Trimming took off 0 bases at V and 6 bases at J, with 8 bases between the two ends. CDR3 length equals 14 residues. Germline V CDR1 and CDR2: SGHVS, FQNEAQ. The CDR3 reads CASSLAHPSGELFF. CDR3 DNA: TGTGCCAGCAGCTTAGCGCACCCCTCCGGGGAGCTGTTTTTT.

In its sample, this clonotype was seen a few times. The chain has TRBV9 and TRBJ2-7; TRBD2 is a possible D gene (6 bases). This CDR3 contains 16 residues. The V gene's germline CDR1 is SGDLS and CDR2 YYNGEE. The V end was cut by 0 bases, the J end by 0 bases, with 13 bases between. In DNA form, the CDR3 reads TGTGCCAGCAGCGTAGAGGGGACTGTTAGCTCCTACGAGCAGTACTTC. Translated: CASSVEGTVSSYEQYF.

This clonotype was found many times. The V call is TRBV7-2, the J call TRBJ1-5, with D uncertain. The ends were cut back, 1 base at V and 11 bases at J, with 9 bases in the middle. This CDR3 region has 12 residues. The V gene's germline CDR1 is SGHTA and CDR2 FQGNSA. This CDR3 is CASSLGTGTQHF. The CDR3 DNA follows: TGTGCCAGCAGCTTAGGGACTGGGACCCAGCATTTT. The entire variable domain, with the rest obtained from reference TRBV7-2 and TRBJ1-5, is as follows: GAGVSQSPSNKVTEKGKDVELRCDPISGHTALYWYRQSLGQGLEFLIYFQGNSAPDKSGLPSDRFSAERTGGSVSTLTIQRTQQEDSAVYLCASSLGTGTQHFGDGTRLSIL.

This clonotype was counted many times. V is TRBV11-2 and J is TRBJ2-1; D is undetermined. V lost 0 bases to trimming and J lost 4 bases, with 4 bases between them. The germline CDR1 and CDR2 sequences are SGHAT and FQNNGV. The CDR3 runs to 13 residues. Here the CDR3 reads CASSLEPYNEQFF. The CDR3 nucleotides are TGTGCCAGCAGCTTAGAGCCGTACAATGAGCAGTTCTTC.

This clonotype was recorded a few times. The chain uses TRBV6-2 or TRBV6-3 and TRBJ1-3; D remains ambiguous. The CDR3 has 16 amino acids. The V gene's germline CDR1 is MNHEY and CDR2 SVGEGT. V was clipped by 5 bases and J by 8 bases, with 22 bases between them. The CDR3 nucleotides are TGTGCCAGCAGTCCACAAATAACATTCGGCCCGGACACCATATATTTT. Residues: CASSPQITFGPDTIYF.

This clonotype occurred many times. The chain links TRBV20-1 to TRBJ2-5, with TRBD1 matching over 7 bases. J gave up 4 bases and V 3 bases, and 14 bases lay outside the gene matches. CDR3 length: 16 amino acids. The germline CDR1 and CDR2 sequences are DFQATT and SNEGSKA (reference sequence). The CDR3 reads CSARGDGTAHIETQYF. CDR3 nucleotides: TGCAGTGCTAGGGGGGACGGGACAGCCCATATAGAGACCCAGTACTTC.

A remark on this clonotype: A read error may be the cause here, since a much bigger clone is one base away. Because it lacks the conserved phenylalanine or tryptophan at the end, this CDR3 is likely a read error. The DNA is left out, because the CDR3 cannot be placed on it with certainty; the CDR3 is given as TCRdb lists it. The chain recombines TRBV2 with TRBJ2-7; no DNA check was done on the table's D call, TRBD2. The CDR3 totals 11 residues, both ends included. The germline CDR1 and CDR2 sequences are SNHLY and FYNNEI. The CDR3: CASSPGPSEYY.

This clonotype has a count of ten or more. The chain links TRBV13 to TRBJ1-2, with 7 bases fitting TRBD1. The CDR3 runs 15 residues. Germline values: CDR1 PRHDT, CDR2 FYEKMQ (reference sequence). With 5 bases clipped from V and 4 bases from J, the junction kept 10 bases outside the gene matches. DNA for the CDR3: TGTGCCAGCAGCACGAACAGGGGCCGGGGCTATGGCTACACCTTC. It encodes CASSTNRGRGYGYTF.

This chain uses TRBV7-9 with TRBJ2-7; TRBD1 aligns across 8 bases. CDR1 and CDR2 from the germline V gene are SEHNR and FQNEAQ (reference sequence). CDR3 length: 14 residues. The trim removed 0 bases at V and 2 bases at J, leaving 0 bases unmatched. CDR3 DNA sequence: TGTGCCAGCAGCTTAGCGGACAGGGCCTACGAGCAGTACTTC. This gives the protein CASSLADRAYEQYF.